The source of this T cell receptor (beta chain) is a study of blood T cell dynamics during melanoma immunotherapy. For the study at large: First-line therapy was either pembrolizumab or nivolumab with ipilimumab for metastatic melanoma.

Germline V gene data show CDR1 as SNHLY and CDR2 as FYNNEI. The CDR3 has 15 residues. Trimming removed 0 bases at V and 4 bases at J, with 10 bases between. About this clone: The antigen remains unidentified.

Study observations and caveats: At W3, later disease-control patients showed bifurcated PBMC repertoire changes, unlike progressors.

The sample's time point: week 3, after first cycle of checkpoint inhibitor. Sampling occurred pretreatment (T0) and at week 3 (W3), after cycle one of checkpoint blockade. DNA loading was fixed at around 0.35 ug for all bulk PBMC samples. Profiled with immunoSEQ multiplex PCR; TCRdb holds only in-frame clones, not every one. Of approximately 28,000 clones in the sample, over 80% were seen once. This TCR was sampled from a human donor with melanoma. Sequencing used blood, obtained from a patient treated with checkpoint blockade. The chain uses TRBV2 and TRBJ2-1, with a possible D match to TRBD2 (5 bases). DNA for the CDR3: TGTGCCAGCAGTGAAGCGGGAGTGGGGTACAATGAGCAGTTCTTC. This translates into CASSEAGVGYNEQFF.